This passage covers 9 T cell receptor beta chains from one sample sequenced in a study of response to subunit inactivated influenza vaccine listed by TCRdb under 2018. The library was built by means of RT-PCR. The sequencer was an Illumina HiSeq 2500. In TCRdb, the public reads were trimmed at Q25 with fastp and aligned with MiXCR, with productive beta chains retained. One record per CDR3 amino acid sequence lists the most common genes and DNA. The sample data list about 300,000 distinct CDR3 sequences, and approximately 20% of these were observed just once. The ten largest clonotypes hold 9% to 12% of the sample. The material sequenced was PBMCs from blood, taken about 20 months after vaccination. The source is a man between 50 and 75 years old who received an inactivated influenza vaccine. Donor details come from another sample of the same person, matched by shared clones.

This rearrangement joins TRBV5-5 to TRBJ1-1, with a weak D call TRBD1 (6 bases). The germline V and J ends were trimmed by 2 bases and 3 bases, with 8 bases remaining between them. Per germline, CDR1 SGHKS and CDR2 YYEKEE (reference sequence). This CDR3 is built from 13 residues. The DNA of the CDR3 is TGTGCCAGCAGCTTCAACAGGGACACTGAAGCTTTCTTT. This translates into CASSFNRDTEAFF.

The chain uses TRBV20-1 and TRBJ1-5, with D maybe TRBD1 (5 bases). CDR1 and CDR2 from the germline V gene are DFQATT and SNEGSKA (reference sequence). CDR3 length: 12 amino acids. V gave up 6 bases and J gave up 4 bases, with 10 bases separating them. Here the CDR3 DNA reads TGCAGTGCAAAAAGACAGAATCAGCCCCAGCATTTT. As protein: CSAKRQNQPQHF.

This clonotype has a handful of counts. The rearrangement joins TRBV27 to TRBJ1-6, with D unresolved. The CDR3 runs 13 residues. The germline V and J ends were trimmed by 6 bases and 0 bases, with 3 bases remaining between them. CDR1 and CDR2 (germline): MNHEY, SMNVEV (reference sequence). Here the CDR3 DNA reads TGTGCCAGCAGGCTCTCCTATAATTCACCCCTCCACTTT. Translation gives CASRLSYNSPLHF.

A few counts support this clonotype. This chain uses TRBV11-2 with TRBJ1-1; 7 nucleotides match TRBD1. The germline gives CDR1 SGHAT, CDR2 FQNNGV. The CDR3 is 14 residues long. With V trimmed by 4 bases and J by 5 bases, 7 bases remained unmatched. The CDR3 is CASSWGRGRTEAFF. The CDR3 bases are TGTGCCAGCAGCTGGGGCAGGGGGAGGACTGAAGCTTTCTTT. The full variable domain, completed using reference TRBV11-2 and TRBJ1-1, is EAGVAQSPRYKIIEKRQSVAFWCNPISGHATLYWYQQILGQGPKLLIQFQNNGVVDDSQLPKDRFSAERLKGVDSTLKIQPAKLEDSAVYLCASSWGRGRTEAFFGQGTRLTVV.

The chain recombines TRBV20-1 with TRBJ1-2; TRBD1 might be the D (6 bases). V was clipped by 6 bases and J by 4 bases, with 18 bases between them. The length of the CDR3 is 14 residues. The germline V gene encodes CDR1 DFQATT and CDR2 SNEGSKA (reference sequence). The CDR3 reads CSAPWEGGGYGYTF. In DNA form, the CDR3 reads TGCAGTGCCCCTTGGGAGGGGGGGGGCTATGGCTACACCTTC.

This clonotype was seen ten or more times. The gene calls are TRBV28 and TRBJ1-2; D is unclear. The length of the CDR3 is 12 residues. The V end lost 3 bases, the J end lost 4 bases, and 6 bases lay between the germline ends. Germline loops: CDR1 MDHEN, CDR2 SYDVKM. This CDR3 is CASSLGSYGYTF. For the CDR3, the DNA is TGTGCCAGCAGTTTGGGGAGCTATGGCTACACCTTC.

The chain joins TRBV2 to TRBJ2-4; TRBD1 aligns across 11 bases. The germline V gene encodes CDR1 SNHLY and CDR2 FYNNEI. This CDR3 spans 18 amino acids. Germline trimming cut 6 bases from V and 0 bases from J; bases unmatched to any gene: 10. The CDR3 DNA reads TGTGCCAGCAGCCCCGGGACAGGGGGAATACTAGCCAAAAACATTCAGTACTTC. Translation: CASSPGTGGILAKNIQYF.

The chain carries TRBV5-1 and TRBJ2-7, with D perhaps matching TRBD2 (6 bases). The CDR3 loop spans 14 amino acids. The germline gives CDR1 SGHRS, CDR2 YFSETQ. V was trimmed by 1 base and J by 7 bases, leaving 15 bases between them. The CDR3 spells CASSLTSSEYEQYF. CDR3 nucleotides: TGCGCCAGCAGCTTGACTAGCTCTGAGTATGAGCAGTACTTC.

V and J are TRBV15 and TRBJ1-1; D gene unclear. Trimming cost V 4 bases and J 0 bases, with 9 bases left between them. Germline loops: CDR1 LNHNV, CDR2 YYDKDF (reference sequence). The CDR3 is 14 amino acids. CDR3 in DNA: TGTGCCACCAGCACCGAAGTTTTGAACACTGAAGCTTTCTTT. It specifies CATSTEVLNTEAFF.